These 2 T cell receptor beta chains share one sample of origin, sequenced in a study of OX40 agonist ivuxolimab in advanced cancers. Profiling relied on immunoSEQ multiplex PCR, and the TCRdb table lists in-frame clones only, not all of them. The sample consists of tens of thousands of clones, 84% of them appearing once. Source: CD4+ or CD8+ T cells sorted from blood, taken in a trial of the OX40 agonist ivuxolimab. Source of these receptors: an adult with an advanced solid tumor such as melanoma, head and neck, liver or kidney cancer.

The chain combines TRBV7-9 with TRBJ2-7; 7 positions agree with TRBD1. The junction had 10 bases not matched to a gene; V was cut back by 5 bases and J by 9 bases. Germline-derived CDR1 and CDR2 are SEHNR and FQNEAQ (reference sequence). This CDR3 spans 13 amino acids. CDR3 DNA sequence: TGTGCCAGCAGCCCACAGGACAGGCTAGTGCAGTACTTC. Its protein is CASSPQDRLVQYF.

V gene TRBV14 combines with J gene TRBJ1-1; 9 positions agree with TRBD1. This CDR3 has 13 residues. Germline values: CDR1 SGHDN, CDR2 FVKESK. The V segment lost 6 bases and the J segment 3 bases; nucleotides outside the gene matches: 2. CDR3 coding DNA: TGTGCCAGCAGACAGGGGGCATACACTGAAGCTTTCTTT. Its translation: CASRQGAYTEAFF.